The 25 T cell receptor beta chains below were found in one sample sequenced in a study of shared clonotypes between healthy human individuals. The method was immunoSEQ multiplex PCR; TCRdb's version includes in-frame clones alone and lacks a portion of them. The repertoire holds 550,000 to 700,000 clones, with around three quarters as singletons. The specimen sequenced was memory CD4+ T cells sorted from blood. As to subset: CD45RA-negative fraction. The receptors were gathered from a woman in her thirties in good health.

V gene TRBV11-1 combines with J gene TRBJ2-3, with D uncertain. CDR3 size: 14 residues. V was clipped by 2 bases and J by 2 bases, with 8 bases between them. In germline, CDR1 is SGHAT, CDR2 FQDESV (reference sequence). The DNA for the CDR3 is TGTGCCAGCAGCTTATCTCTGTACACAGATACGCAGTATTTT. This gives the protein CASSLSLYTDTQYF.

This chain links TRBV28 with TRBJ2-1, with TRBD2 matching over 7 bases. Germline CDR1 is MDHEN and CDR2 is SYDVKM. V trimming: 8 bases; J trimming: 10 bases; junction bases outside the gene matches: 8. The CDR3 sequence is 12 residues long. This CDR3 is CASRMATSEQFF. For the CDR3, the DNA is TGTGCCAGCCGGATGGCGACTAGCGAGCAGTTCTTC.

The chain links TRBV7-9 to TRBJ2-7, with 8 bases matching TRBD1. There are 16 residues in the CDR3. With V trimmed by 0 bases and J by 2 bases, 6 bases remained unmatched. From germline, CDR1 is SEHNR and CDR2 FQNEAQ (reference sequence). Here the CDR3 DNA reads TGTGCCAGCAGCTTAGCTGGACAGGGAAGGGCCTACGAGCAGTACTTC. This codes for CASSLAGQGRAYEQYF.

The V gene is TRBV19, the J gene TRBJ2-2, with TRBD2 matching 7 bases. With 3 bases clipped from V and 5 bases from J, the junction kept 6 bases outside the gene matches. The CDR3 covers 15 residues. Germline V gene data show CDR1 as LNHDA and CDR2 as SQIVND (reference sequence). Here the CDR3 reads CASSMDGRRTGELFF. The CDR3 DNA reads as TGTGCCAGTAGTATGGACGGGAGGAGAACCGGGGAGCTGTTTTTT. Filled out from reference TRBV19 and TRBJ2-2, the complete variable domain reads DGGITQSPKYLFRKEGQNVTLSCEQNLNHDAMYWYRQDPGQGLRLIYYSQIVNDFQKGDIAEGYSVSREKKESFPLTVTSAQKNPTAFYLCASSMDGRRTGELFFGEGSRLTVL.

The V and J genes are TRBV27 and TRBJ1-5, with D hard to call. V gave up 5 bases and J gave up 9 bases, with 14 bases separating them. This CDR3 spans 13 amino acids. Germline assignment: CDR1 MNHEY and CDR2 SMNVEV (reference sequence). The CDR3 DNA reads TGTGCCAGCAGTCCTAGGAATGGCGGGCCCCAGCATTTT. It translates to CASSPRNGGPQHF.

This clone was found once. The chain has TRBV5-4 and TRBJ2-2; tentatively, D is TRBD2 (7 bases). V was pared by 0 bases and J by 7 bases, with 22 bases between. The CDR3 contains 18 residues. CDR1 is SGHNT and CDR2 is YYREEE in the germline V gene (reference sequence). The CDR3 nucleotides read TGTGCCAGCAGCTTGGACCCCGGGGGGAAAGGGGGTCACGGGGAGCTGTTTTTT. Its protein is CASSLDPGGKGGHGELFF.

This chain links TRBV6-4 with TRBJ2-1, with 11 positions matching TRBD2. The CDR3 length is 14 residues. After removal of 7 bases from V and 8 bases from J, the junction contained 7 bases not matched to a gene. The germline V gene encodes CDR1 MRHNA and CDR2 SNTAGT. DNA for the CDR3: TGTGCCAGCAAAATAGCGGGAGGGTCTTATGAGCAGTTCTTC. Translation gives CASKIAGGSYEQFF.

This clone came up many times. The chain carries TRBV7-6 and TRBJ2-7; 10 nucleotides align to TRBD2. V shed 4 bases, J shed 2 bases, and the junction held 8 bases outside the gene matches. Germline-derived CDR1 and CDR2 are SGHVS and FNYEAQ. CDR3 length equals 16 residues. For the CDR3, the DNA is TGTGCCAGCAGCTCGGGCCCAGCGGGAGGGACCTACGAGCAGTACTTC. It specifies CASSSGPAGGTYEQYF.

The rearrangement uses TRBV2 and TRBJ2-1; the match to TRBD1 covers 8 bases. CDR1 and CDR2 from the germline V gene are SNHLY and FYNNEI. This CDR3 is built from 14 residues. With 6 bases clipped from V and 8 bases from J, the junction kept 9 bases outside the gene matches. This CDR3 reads CASRGQVLRDEQFF. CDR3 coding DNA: TGTGCCAGCAGGGGACAGGTGTTACGCGATGAGCAGTTCTTC.

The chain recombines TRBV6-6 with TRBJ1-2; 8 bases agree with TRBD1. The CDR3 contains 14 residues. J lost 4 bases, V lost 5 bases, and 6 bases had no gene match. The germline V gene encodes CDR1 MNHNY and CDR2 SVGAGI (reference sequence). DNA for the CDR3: TGTGCCAGCAGTGGAGGACAGGGCCCCTATGGCTACACCTTC. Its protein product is CASSGGQGPYGYTF.

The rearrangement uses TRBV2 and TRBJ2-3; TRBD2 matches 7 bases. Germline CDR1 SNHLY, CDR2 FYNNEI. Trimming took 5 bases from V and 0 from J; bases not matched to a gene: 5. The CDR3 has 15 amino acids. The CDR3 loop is CASSRLATSTDTQYF. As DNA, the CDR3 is TGTGCCAGCAGTAGACTAGCAACCAGCACAGATACGCAGTATTTT. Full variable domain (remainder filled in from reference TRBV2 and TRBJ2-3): EPEVTQTPSHQVTQMGQEVILRCVPISNHLYFYWYRQILGQKVEFLVSFYNNEISEKSEIFDDQFSVERPDGSNFTLKIRSTKLEDSAMYFCASSRLATSTDTQYFGPGTRLTVL.

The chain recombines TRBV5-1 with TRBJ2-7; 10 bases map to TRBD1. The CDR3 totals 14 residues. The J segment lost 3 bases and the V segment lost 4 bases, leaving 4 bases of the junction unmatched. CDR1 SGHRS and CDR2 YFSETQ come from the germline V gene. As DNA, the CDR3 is TGCGCCAGCAGCCCTAGGACAGGGGGCTACGAGCAGTACTTC. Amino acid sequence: CASSPRTGGYEQYF.

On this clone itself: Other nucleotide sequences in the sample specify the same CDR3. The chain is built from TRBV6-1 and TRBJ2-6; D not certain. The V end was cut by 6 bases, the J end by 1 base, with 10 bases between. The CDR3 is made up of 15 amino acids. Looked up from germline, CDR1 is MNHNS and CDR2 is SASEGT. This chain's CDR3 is CASRGGGSGANVLTF. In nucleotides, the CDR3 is TGTGCCAGCAGGGGCGGCGGATCTGGGGCCAACGTCCTGACTTTC.

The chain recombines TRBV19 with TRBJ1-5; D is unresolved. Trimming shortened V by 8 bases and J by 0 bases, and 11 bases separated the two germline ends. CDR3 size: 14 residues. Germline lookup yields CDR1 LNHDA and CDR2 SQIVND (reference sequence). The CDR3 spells CASESDYSNQPQHF. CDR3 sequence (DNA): TGTGCCAGTGAATCAGATTATAGCAATCAGCCCCAGCATTTT.

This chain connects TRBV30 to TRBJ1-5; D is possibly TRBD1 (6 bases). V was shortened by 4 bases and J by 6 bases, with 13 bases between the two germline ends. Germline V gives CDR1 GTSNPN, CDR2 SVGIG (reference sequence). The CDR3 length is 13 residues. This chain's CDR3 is CAWNAGVGQPQHF. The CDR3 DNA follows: TGTGCCTGGAATGCAGGGGTTGGTCAGCCCCAGCATTTT.

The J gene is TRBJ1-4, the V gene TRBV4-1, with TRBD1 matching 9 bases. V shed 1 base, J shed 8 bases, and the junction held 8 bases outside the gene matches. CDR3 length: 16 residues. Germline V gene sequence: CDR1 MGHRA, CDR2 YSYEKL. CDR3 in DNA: TGCGCCAGCAGCCAAGGGACAGGGGCGGTTGGCGAAAAACTGTTTTTT. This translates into CASSQGTGAVGEKLFF.

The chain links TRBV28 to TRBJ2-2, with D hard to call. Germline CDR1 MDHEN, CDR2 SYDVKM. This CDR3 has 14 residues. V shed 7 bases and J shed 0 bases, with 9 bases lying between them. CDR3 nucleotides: TGTGCCAGCAATTCTTTTCCGAACACCGGGGAGCTGTTTTTT. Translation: CASNSFPNTGELFF.

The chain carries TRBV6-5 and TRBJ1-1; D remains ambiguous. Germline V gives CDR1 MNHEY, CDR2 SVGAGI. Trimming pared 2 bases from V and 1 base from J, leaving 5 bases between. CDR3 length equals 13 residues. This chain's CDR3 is CASSYEQNTEAFF. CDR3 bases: TGTGCCAGCAGTTACGAACAGAACACTGAAGCTTTCTTT.

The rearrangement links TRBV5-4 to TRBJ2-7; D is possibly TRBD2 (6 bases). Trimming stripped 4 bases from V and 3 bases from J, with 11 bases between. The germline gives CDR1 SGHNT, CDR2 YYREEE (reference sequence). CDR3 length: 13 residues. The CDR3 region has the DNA TGTGCCAGCAGCCGGGACTCCCACTACGAGCAGTACTTC. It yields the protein CASSRDSHYEQYF.

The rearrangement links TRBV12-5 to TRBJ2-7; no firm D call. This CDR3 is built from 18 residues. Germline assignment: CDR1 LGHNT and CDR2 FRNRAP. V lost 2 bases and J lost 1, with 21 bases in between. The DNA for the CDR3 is TGTGCTAGTGGTTTGTGTACGGTCCCTCAGGAAAGGTCCTACGAGCAGTACTTC. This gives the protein CASGLCTVPQERSYEQYF.

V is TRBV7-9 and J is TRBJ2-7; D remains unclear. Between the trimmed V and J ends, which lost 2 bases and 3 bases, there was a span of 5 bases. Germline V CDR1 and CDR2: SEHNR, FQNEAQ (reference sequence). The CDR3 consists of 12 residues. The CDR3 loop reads CASSLNFYEQYF. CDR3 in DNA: TGTGCCAGCAGCTTAAATTTCTACGAGCAGTACTTC.

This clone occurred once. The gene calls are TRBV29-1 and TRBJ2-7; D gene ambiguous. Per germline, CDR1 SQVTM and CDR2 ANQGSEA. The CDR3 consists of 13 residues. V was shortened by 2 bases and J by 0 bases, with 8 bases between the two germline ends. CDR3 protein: CSVEPSSSYEQYF. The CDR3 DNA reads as TGCAGCGTTGAACCGAGTAGCTCCTACGAGCAGTACTTC.

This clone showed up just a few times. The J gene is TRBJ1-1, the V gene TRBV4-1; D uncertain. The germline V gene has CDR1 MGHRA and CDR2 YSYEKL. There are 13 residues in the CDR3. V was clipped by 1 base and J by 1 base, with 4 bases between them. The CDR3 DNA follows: TGCGCCAGCAGCCAAGGAGCGAACACTGAAGCTTTCTTT. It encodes CASSQGANTEAFF.

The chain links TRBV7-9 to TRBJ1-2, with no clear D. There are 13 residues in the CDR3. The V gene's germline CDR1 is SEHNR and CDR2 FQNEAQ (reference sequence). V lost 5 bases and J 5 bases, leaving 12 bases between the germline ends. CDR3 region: CASSSVRYYGYTF. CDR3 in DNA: TGTGCCAGCAGCAGCGTTAGGTATTATGGCTACACCTTC.

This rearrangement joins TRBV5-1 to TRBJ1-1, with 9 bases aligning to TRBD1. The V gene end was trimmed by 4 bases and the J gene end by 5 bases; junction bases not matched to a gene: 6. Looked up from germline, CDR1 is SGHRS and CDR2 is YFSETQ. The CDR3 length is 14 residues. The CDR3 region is CASSNGQGWTEAFF. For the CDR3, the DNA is TGCGCCAGCAGCAACGGACAGGGGTGGACTGAAGCTTTCTTT.